Listed here is a single T cell receptor (beta chain). The antigen is not known. The same CDR3 arises from other DNA sequences in this sample as well. Measured with immunoSEQ multiplex PCR; TCRdb has only the in-frame clones, and not every one. This sample has around 90,000 clones; roughly three quarters occur once, and the top ten carry 5.5% to 7%. Trimming stripped 0 bases from V and 6 bases from J, with 7 bases between. The CDR3 runs to 13 residues. CDR1 is SGHRS, CDR2 YFSETQ, per germline. The data belong to a study of glioma-infiltrating T cells after dendritic cell vaccination. On the study more broadly: Dendritic cell vaccination trial patients had either newly diagnosed or recurrent glioblastoma. Autologous tumor lysate-pulsed dendritic cell vaccination was given between about 2002 and 2012. Autologous tumor lysate was loaded overnight onto monocyte-derived dendritic cells grown approximately seven days with IL-4 and GM-CSF. Broader study findings: Complete blood and tumor specimen sets were limited to few patients.

The V and J genes are TRBV5-1 and TRBJ2-1; weak D call: TRBD2 (6 bases). Sequenced here: blood, sampled before dendritic cell vaccination. The receptor was isolated from a human donor with glioblastoma. In DNA form, the CDR3 reads TGCGCCAGCAGCTTGGCCGGGGGCAATGAGCAGTTCTTC. It is translated as CASSLAGGNEQFF.